This T cell receptor beta chain was obtained from a study of shared clonotypes between healthy human individuals. Study findings and constraints: A small donor pool kept down the genetic and exposure-history diversity that was represented. A reduction in generation probabilities was seen for non-shared clonotypes relative to those shared by all four donors. Naive CD4 clonotypes were shared across several donors at approximately 5.3%.

TCRdb's copy holds only in-frame clones and misses some; the assay was immunoSEQ multiplex PCR. The sample contains 1,400,000 or so clones, approximately 98.5% of which appear only once. Points on this clone: Its antigen is unidentified.

The germline CDR1 and CDR2 sequences are SGHVS and FQNEAQ. CDR3 length: 17 amino acids. Deletions cut 1 base from V and 8 bases from J, with 20 bases between. The sequence derives from a man aged 25 to 40 in good health. The chain joins TRBV7-8 to TRBJ1-4; tentatively, D is TRBD1 (5 bases). Material for sequencing was naive CD4+ T cells sorted from blood. Stated subset: CD45RA+ positively selected. This chain's CDR3 is CASSLERSAGVFEKLFF. The CDR3 DNA sequence: TGTGCCAGCAGCTTAGAGCGATCCGCGGGGGTGTTCGAAAAACTGTTTTTT.